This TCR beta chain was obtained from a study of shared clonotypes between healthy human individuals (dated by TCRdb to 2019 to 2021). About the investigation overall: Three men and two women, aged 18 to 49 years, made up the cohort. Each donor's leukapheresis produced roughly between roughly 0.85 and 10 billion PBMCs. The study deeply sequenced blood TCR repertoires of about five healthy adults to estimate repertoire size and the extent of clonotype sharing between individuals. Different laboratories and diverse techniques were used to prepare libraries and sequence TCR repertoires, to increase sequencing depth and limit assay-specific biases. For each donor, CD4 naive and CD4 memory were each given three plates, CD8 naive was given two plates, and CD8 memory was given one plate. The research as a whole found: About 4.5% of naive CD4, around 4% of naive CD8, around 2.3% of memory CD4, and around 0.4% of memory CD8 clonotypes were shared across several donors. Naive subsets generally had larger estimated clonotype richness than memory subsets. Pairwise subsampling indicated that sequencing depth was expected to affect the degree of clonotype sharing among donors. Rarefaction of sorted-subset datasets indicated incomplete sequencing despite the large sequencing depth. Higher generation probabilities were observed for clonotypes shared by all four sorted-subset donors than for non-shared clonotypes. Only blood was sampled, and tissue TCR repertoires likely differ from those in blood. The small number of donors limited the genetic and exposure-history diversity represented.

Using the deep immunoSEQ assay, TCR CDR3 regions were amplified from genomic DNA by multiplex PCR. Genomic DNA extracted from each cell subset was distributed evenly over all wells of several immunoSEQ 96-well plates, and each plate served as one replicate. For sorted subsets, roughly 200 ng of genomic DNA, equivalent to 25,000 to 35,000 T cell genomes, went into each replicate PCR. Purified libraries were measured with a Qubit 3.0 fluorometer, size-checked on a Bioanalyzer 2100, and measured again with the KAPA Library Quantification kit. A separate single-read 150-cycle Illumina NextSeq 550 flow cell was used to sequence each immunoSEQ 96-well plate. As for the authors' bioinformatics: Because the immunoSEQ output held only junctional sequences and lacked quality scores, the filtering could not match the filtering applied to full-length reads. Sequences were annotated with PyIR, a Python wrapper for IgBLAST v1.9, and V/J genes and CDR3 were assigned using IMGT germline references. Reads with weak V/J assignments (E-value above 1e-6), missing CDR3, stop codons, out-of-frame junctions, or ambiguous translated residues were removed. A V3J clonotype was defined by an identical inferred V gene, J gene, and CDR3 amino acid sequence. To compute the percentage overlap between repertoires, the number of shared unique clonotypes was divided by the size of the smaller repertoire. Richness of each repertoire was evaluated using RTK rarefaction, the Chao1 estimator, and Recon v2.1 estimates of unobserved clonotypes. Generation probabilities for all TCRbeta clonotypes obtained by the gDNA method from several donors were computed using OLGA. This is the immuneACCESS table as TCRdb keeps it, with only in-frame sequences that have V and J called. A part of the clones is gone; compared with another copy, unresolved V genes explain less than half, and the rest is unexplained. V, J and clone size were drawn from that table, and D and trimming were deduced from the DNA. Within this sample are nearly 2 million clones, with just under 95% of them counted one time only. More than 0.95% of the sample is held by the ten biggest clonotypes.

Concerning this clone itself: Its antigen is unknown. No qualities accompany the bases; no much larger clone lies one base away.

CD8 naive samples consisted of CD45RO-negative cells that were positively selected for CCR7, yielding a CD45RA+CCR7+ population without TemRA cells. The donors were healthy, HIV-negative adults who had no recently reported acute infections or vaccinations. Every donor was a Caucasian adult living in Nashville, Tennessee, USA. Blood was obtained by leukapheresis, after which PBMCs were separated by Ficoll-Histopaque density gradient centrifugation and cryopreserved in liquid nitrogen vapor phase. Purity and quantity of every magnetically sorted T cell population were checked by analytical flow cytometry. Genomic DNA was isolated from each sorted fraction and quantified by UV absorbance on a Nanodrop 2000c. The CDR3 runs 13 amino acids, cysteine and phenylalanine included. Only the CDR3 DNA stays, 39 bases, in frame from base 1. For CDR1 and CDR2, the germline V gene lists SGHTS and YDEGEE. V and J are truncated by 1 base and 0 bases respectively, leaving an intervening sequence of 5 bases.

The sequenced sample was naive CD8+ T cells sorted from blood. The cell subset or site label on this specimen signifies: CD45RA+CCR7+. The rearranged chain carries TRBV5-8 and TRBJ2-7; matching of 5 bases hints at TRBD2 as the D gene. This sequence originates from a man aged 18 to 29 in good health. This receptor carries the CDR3 CASSLRDSYEQYF. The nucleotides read TGTGCCAGCAGCTTGCGGGACTCCTACGAGCAGTACTTC.